The 5 T cell receptor beta chains presented below share a single source sample, sequenced in a study of neurological immune-mediated disorders. One entry per CDR3 protein, called by TCRdb with MiXCR from the 5' RACE reads. This sample has about 80,000 distinct CDR3 sequences, with roughly 4.8% found just once. Sequenced sample: PBMCs. The receptors shown here come from a woman in her thirties with multiple sclerosis.

This clonotype was observed a handful of times. A much larger clone sits a single nucleotide away, making a read error possible. The V call is TRBV19, the J call TRBJ2-1; 7 nucleotides align to TRBD2. The CDR3 totals 13 residues. Germline V gene data show CDR1 as LNHDA and CDR2 as SQIVND (reference sequence). V trimming: 4 bases; J trimming: 11 bases; junction bases outside the gene matches: 8. Written as DNA, the CDR3 is TGTGCCAGTAGTAGACTAGCCCTTAATAAGCAGTTCTTC. Translation: CASSRLALNKQFF.

This clonotype was seen many times. The rearrangement joins TRBV15 to TRBJ2-3; no clear D gene. This CDR3 spans 12 amino acids. The V gene's germline CDR1 is LNHNV and CDR2 YYDKDF (reference sequence). Trimming removed 5 bases at V and 4 bases at J, with 7 bases between. The CDR3 coding sequence is TGTGCCACCAGCGACGGGCCAGATACGCAGTATTTT. Its translation: CATSDGPDTQYF.

This clonotype was found many times. The chain employs TRBV12-3 or TRBV12-4 and TRBJ1-1; 10 nucleotides line up with TRBD1. Unmatched junction bases numbered 4, after V lost 5 bases and J lost 7 bases. The CDR3 sequence is 13 residues long. The CDR3 reads CASSPGTGVEAFF. As DNA, the CDR3 is TGTGCCAGCAGTCCCGGGACAGGGGTTGAAGCTTTCTTT.

This clonotype was seen a few times. The chain recombines TRBV12-3 or TRBV12-4 with TRBJ2-7, with D perhaps matching TRBD1 or TRBD2 (5 bases each). The V end was cut by 5 bases, the J end by 4 bases, with 18 bases between. The CDR3 is made up of 15 amino acids. CDR3 residues: CASSGPRDGGYEQYF. The CDR3 DNA is TGTGCCAGCAGTGGCCCCCGGGACGGTGGGTACGAGCAGTACTTC.

A note on this clonotype: A much more abundant neighbour one base away suggests this may be a read error. The V gene is TRBV7-6, the J gene TRBJ2-4, with D perhaps being TRBD1 or TRBD2 (5 bases each). CDR1 is SGHVS, CDR2 FNYEAQ, per germline. CDR3 size: 17 residues. CDR3 residues: CASSLGFGTGAKKIQYF. CDR3 sequence (DNA): TGTGCCAGCAGCTTAGGGTTTGGGACCGGGGCCAAAAAAATTCAGTACTTC.